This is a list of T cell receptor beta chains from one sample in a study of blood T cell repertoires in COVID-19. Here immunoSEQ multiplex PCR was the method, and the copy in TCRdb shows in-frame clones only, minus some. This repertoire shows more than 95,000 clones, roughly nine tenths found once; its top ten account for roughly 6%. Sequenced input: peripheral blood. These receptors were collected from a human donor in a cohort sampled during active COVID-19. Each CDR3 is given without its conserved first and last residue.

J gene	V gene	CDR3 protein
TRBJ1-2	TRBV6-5	ASSQGDRWNYGYT
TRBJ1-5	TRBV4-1	ASSHPAGQPQH
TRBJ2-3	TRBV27	ASSEAGFPDFSTDTQY
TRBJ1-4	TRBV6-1	ASSQGHLATNEKLF
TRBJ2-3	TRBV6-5	ASSNRVTLADTQY
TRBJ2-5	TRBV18	ASSPRGGNHQETQY
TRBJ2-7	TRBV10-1	ASSSPTGDI
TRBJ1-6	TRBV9	ASSVLGTGNSPLH
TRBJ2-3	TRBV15	ATSPRTSGHTDTQY
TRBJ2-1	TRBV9	ASSVEVAANEQF
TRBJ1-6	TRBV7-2	ASSKTGTDNSPLH
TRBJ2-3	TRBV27	ASSSYGQGAIDTQY
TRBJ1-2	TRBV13	ASSLGTGNYGYT
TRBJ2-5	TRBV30	AWSQGERQETQY
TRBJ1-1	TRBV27	ASSSVRGRGLDMNTEAF
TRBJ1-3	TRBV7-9	ASSQPQGAESGNTIY
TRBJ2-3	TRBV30	AWSASGTSTDTQY